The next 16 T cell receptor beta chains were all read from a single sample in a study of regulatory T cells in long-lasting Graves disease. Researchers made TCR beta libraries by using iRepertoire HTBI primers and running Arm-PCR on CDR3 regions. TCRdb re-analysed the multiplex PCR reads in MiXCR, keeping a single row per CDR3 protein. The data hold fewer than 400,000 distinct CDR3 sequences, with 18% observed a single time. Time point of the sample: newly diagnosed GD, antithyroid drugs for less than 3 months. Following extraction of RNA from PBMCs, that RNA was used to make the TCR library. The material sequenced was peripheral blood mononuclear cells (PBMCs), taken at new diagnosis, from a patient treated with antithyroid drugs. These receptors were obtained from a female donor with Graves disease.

CDR3 nucleotide sequence: TGTGCCAGCTGTAGCATTAGCAATCAGCCCCAGCATTTT. Its translation is CASCSISNQPQHF. The rearrangement uses TRBV28 and TRBJ1-5; no reliable D call. V was cut by 8 bases and J by 0 bases, with 8 bases left in between. The germline CDR1 and CDR2 sequences are MDHEN and SYDVKM. The CDR3 runs 13 residues.

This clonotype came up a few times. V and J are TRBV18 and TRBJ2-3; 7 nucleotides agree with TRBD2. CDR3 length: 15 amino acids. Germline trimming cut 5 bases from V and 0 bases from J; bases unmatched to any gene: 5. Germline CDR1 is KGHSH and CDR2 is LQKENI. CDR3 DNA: TGTGCCAGCTCAGGGAGCGGGGCTAGCACAGATACGCAGTATTTT. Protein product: CASSGSGASTDTQYF. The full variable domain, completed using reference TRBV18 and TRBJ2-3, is NAGVMQNPRHLVRRRGQEARLRCSPMKGHSHVYWYRQLPEEGLKFMVYLQKENIIDESGMPKERFSAEFPKEGPSILRIQQVVRGDSAAYFCASSGSGASTDTQYFGPGTRLTVL.

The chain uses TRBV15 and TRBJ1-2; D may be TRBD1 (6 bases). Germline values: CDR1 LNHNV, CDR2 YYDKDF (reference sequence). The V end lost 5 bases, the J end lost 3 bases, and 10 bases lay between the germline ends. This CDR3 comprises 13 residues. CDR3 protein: CATSVQGDYGYTF. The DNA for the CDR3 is TGTGCCACCAGCGTACAGGGTGACTATGGCTACACCTTC. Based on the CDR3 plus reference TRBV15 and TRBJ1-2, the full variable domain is DAMVIQNPRYQVTQFGKPVTLSCSQTLNHNVMYWYQQKSSQAPKLLFHYYDKDFNNEADTPDNFQSRRPNTSFCFLDIRSPGLGDTAMYLCATSVQGDYGYTFGSGTRLTVV.

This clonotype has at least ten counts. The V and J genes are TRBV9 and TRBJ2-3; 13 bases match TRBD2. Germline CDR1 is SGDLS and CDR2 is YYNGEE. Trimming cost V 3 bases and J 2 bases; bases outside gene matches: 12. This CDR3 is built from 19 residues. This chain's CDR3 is CASSAHPPGLAGYTDTQYF. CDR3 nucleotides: TGTGCCAGCAGCGCCCATCCCCCGGGACTAGCGGGATACACAGATACGCAGTATTTT. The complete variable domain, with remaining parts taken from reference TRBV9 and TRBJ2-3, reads DSGVTQTPKHLITATGQRVTLRCSPRSGDLSVYWYQQSLDQGLQFLIQYYNGEERAKGNILERFSAQQFPDLHSELNLSSLELGDSALYFCASSAHPPGLAGYTDTQYFGPGTRLTVL.

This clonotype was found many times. The CDR3: CASTLKTPRVRGYGYTF. CDR3 sequence (DNA): TGTGCCAGCACCCTTAAGACCCCCAGGGTTAGAGGATATGGCTACACCTTC. This chain uses TRBV6-1 with TRBJ1-2; possibly TRBD1 for D (5 bases). Between the trimmed V and J ends, which lost 7 bases and 5 bases, there was a span of 26 bases. The CDR3 covers 17 residues. The germline gives CDR1 MNHNS, CDR2 SASEGT.

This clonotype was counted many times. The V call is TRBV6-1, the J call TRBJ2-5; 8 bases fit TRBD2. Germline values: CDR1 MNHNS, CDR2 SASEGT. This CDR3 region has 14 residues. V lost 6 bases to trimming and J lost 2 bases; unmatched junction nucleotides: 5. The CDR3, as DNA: TGTGCCAGCAGCGAAAGCGGGAGACAAGAGACCCAGTACTTC. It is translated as CASSESGRQETQYF.

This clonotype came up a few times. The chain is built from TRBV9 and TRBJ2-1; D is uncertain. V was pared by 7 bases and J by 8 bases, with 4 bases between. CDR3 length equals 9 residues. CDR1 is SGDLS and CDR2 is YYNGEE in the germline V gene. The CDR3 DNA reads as TGTGCCAGCGGCCATGAGCAGTTCTTC. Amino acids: CASGHEQFF.

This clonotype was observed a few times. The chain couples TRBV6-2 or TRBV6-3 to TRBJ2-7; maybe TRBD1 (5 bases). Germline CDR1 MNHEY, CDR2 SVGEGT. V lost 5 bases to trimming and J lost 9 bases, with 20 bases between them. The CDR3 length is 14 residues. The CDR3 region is CASSEPKGHDGQYF. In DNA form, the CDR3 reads TGTGCCAGCAGTGAACCCAAGGGGCACGACGGGCAGTACTTC.

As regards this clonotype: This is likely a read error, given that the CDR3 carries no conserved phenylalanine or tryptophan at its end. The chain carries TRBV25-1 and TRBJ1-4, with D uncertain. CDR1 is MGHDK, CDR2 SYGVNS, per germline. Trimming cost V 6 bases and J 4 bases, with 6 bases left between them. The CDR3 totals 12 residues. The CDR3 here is CASSINNEKLFS. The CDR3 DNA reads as TGTGCCAGCAGCATCAATAATGAAAAACTGTTTTCT.

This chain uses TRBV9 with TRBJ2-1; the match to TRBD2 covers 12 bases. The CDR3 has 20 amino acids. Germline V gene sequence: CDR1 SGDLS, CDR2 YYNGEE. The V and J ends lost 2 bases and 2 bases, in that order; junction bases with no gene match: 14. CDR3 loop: CASSVSPGLAGQGTYNEQFF. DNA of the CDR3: TGTGCCAGCAGCGTCTCTCCGGGACTAGCGGGCCAGGGGACCTACAATGAGCAGTTCTTC.

The CDR3 coding sequence is TGTGCCTGGGGGGGACAGGGGGGAATGGAGACCCAGTACTTC. Amino acid sequence: CAWGGQGGMETQYF. The chain uses TRBV7-2 and TRBJ2-5, with TRBD1 matching 11 bases. Germline V gives CDR1 SGHTA, CDR2 FQGNSA. Trimming took 11 bases from V and 5 from J; bases not matched to a gene: 10. There are 14 residues in the CDR3.

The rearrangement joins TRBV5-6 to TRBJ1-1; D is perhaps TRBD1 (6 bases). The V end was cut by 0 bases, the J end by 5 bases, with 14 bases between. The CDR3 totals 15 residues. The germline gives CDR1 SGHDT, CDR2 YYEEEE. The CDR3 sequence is CASSLDRQVLTEAFF. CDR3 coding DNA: TGTGCCAGCAGCTTGGACCGACAGGTTTTAACTGAAGCTTTCTTT.

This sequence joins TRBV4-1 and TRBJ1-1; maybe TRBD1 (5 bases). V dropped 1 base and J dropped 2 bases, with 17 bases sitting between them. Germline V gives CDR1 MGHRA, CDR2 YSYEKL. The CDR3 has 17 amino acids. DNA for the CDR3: TGCGCCAGCAGCCAAGGCGGCGAGGGGACGATTAACACTGAAGCTTTCTTT. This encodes CASSQGGEGTINTEAFF.

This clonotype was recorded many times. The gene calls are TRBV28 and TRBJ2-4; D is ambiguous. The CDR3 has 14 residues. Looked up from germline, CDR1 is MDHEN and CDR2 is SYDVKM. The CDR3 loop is CGTRIPLAKNIQYF. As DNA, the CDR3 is TGTGGCACCAGGATTCCATTAGCCAAAAACATTCAGTACTTC.

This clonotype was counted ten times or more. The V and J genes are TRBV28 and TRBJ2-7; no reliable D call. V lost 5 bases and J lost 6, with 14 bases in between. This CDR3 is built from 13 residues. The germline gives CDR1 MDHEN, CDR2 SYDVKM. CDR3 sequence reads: CASSPPTGTEQYF. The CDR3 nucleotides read TGTGCCAGCAGTCCTCCGACGGGTACCGAGCAGTACTTC.

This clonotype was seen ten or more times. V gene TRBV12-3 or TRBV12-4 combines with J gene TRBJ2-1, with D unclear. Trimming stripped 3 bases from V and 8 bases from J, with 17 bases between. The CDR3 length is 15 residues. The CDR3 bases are TGTGCCAGCAGTTTCCTCCGGGTGGGAATTCATGAGCAGTTCTTC. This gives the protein CASSFLRVGIHEQFF.